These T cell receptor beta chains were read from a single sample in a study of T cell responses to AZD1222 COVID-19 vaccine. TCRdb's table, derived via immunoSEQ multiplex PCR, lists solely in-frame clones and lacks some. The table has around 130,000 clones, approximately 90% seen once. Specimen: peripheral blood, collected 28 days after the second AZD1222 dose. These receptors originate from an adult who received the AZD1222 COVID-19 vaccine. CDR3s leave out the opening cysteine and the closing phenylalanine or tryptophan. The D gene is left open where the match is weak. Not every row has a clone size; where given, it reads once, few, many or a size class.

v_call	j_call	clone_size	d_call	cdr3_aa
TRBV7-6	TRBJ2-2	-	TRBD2	ASSLGGGNTGELF
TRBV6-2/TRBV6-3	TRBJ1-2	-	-	ASSYGGQYGYT
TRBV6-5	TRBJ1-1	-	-	ASSYSRGMNTEAF
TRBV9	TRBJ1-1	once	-	ASSVSPQTEAF
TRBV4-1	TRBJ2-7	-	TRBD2	ASSQRTSGEQY
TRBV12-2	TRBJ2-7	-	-	ASRLASGTGPYEQY
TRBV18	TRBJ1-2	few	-	ASSPSDSRGYT
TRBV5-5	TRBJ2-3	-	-	ASSLEGGDYTDTQY
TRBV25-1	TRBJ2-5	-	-	ASSALLMVTQY
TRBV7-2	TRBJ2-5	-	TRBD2	ASSQGLAAETQY
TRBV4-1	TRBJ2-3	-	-	ASSQELREVTDTQY
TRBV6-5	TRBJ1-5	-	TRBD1	ASSPGTGLQPQH
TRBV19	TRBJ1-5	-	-	ASNPRRTSNQPQH
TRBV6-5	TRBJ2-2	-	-	ASSRGAPDAQELF
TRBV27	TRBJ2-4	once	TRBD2	ASSLLADVKNIQY
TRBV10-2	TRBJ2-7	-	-	ASRTTGTHYEQY
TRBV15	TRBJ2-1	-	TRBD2	ATSRLTSDYYNEQF
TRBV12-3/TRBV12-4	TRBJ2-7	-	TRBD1	ASSPGQGYEQY
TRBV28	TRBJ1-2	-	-	ASSLMGAGGYT
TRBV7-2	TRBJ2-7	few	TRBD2	ASSSQAGDMYEQY
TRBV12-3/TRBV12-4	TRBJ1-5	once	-	ASSLWVDQPQH
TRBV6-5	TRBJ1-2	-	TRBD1	ASSRQGADFYGYT
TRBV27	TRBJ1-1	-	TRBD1	ASRQGVVNTEAF
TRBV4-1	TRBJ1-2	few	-	ASSQDYGRASYGYT
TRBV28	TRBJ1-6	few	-	ASSPSGTLDSPLH
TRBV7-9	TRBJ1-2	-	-	ASSAEGSRVEGYT
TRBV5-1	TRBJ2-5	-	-	ASSPTGPETQY
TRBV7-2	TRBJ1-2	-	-	ASSLAVAGNYGYT
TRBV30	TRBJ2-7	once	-	AWSSGDEQY
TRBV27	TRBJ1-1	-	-	ASSPQGPTEAF
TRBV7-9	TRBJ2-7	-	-	ASSARGDSEQY
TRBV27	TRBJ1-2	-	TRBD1	ASSYRGRGYT
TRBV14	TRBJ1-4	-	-	ASSQDLGGSREKLF
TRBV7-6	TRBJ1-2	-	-	ASSYDRPGRSYGYT
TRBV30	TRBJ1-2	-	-	AWRRGGYT
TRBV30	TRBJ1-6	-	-	AWTPKASPLH
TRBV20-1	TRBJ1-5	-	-	SASPGTTNQPQH
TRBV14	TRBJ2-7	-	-	ASSQDLTRGEQY
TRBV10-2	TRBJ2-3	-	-	ASRSQADTQY
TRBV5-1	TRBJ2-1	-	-	ASSLDGPPKGYNEQF
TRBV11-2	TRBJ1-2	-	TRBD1	ASSSIRQGASLGYT
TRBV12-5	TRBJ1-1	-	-	ASGLAGDTEAF
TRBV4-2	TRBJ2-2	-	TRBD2	ASSHLAGGRTGELF
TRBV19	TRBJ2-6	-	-	ASSLLGANVLT
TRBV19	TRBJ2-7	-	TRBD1	ATLGPLGTASYEQY
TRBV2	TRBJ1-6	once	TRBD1	ASHRGGGHSPLH
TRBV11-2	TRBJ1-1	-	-	ASSPSHVPEAF
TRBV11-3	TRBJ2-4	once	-	ASPDRTETIQY
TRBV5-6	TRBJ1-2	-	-	ASSLVPGESQNGYT
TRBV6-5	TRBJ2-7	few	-	ASSYTRDHPEQY
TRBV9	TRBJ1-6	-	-	ASSRGGNSPLH
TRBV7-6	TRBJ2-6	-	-	ASSSWISGANVLT
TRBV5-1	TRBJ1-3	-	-	ASSQRAGTSGNTIY
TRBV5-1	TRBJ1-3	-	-	ASSFSGTDTIY